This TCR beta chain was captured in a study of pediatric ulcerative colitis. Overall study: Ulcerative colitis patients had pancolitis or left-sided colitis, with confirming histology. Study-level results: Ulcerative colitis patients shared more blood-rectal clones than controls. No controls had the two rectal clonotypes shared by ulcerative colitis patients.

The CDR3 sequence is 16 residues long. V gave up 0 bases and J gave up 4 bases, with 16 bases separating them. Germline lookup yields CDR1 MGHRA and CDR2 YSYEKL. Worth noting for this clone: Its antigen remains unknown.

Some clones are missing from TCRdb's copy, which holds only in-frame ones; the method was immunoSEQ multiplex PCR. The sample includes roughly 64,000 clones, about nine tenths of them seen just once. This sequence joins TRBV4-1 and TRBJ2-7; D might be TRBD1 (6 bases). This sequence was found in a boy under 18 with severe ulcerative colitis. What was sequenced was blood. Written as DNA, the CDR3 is TGCGCCAGCAGCCAAGATGTTCTTTTGGACAGTTACGAGCAGTACTTC. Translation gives CASSQDVLLDSYEQYF.